The 18 T cell receptor beta chains below were found in one sample sequenced in a study of monozygotic twins with cystic fibrosis (dated by TCRdb to the early 2020s). The library came from the immunoSEQ multiplex PCR assay. This is the immuneACCESS table as TCRdb keeps it, with only in-frame sequences that have V and J called. A part of the clones is gone; compared with another copy, unresolved V genes explain less than half, and the rest is unexplained. Recorded for this sample are approximately 25,000 clones; around 93% of them occurred a single time. Approximately 0.3% of the sample goes to the ten largest clones. Sequenced material: blood. These receptors all come from a girl aged 2-15 years with cystic fibrosis.

The CDR3 region is CAISGDSHPVYGYTF. CDR3 DNA: TGTGCCATCAGTGGAGACAGCCACCCGGTTTATGGCTACACCTTC. The chain is built from TRBV10-3 and TRBJ1-2; the D gene is possibly TRBD1 (5 bases). CDR1 and CDR2 from the germline V gene are ENHRY and SYGVKD. The ends were cut back, 4 bases at V and 5 bases at J, with 17 bases in the middle. This CDR3 spans 15 amino acids.

The V gene is TRBV6-6, the J gene TRBJ1-4; unclear D gene. There are 12 residues in the CDR3. Germline V gene sequence: CDR1 MNHNY, CDR2 SVGAGI (reference sequence). The V gene lost 8 bases and the J gene lost 6 bases, with 10 bases spanning the gap. DNA of the CDR3: TGTGCCAGCGCAGGTGGTTATGAAAAACTGTTTTTT. Its protein product is CASAGGYEKLFF.

In its sample, this clone was seen a few times. The chain links TRBV18 to TRBJ1-5; D is perhaps TRBD1 (5 bases). Trimming pared 2 bases from V and 5 bases from J, leaving 13 bases between. The CDR3 covers 15 residues. CDR1 KGHSH and CDR2 LQKENI come from the germline V gene. The CDR3 protein is CASSPGRVWDQPQHF. CDR3 in DNA: TGTGCCAGCTCACCAGGCAGGGTTTGGGATCAGCCCCAGCATTTT.

The chain has TRBV30 and TRBJ1-2, with 7 bases aligning to TRBD1. The trim removed 4 bases at V and 6 bases at J, leaving 5 bases unmatched. The CDR3 sequence is 12 residues long. Germline V lookup: CDR1 GTSNPN, CDR2 SVGIG (reference sequence). CDR3 sequence reads: CAWKHGQDGYTF. The DNA of the CDR3 is TGTGCCTGGAAACACGGACAGGATGGCTACACCTTC.

V is TRBV27 and J is TRBJ1-1; TRBD1 is a possible D gene (6 bases). The CDR3 loop spans 14 amino acids. CDR1 is MNHEY and CDR2 is SMNVEV in the germline V gene (reference sequence). Between the trimmed V and J ends, which lost 3 bases and 3 bases, there was a span of 11 bases. CDR3 sequence (DNA): TGTGCCAGCAGTTTCGGGGACACCTACACTGAAGCTTTCTTT. This encodes CASSFGDTYTEAFF.

This sequence joins TRBV13 and TRBJ1-1, with unresolved D. Germline values: CDR1 PRHDT, CDR2 FYEKMQ (reference sequence). V lost 6 bases and J lost 1, with 6 bases in between. CDR3 length equals 12 residues. The CDR3: CASRGENTEAFF. The DNA of the CDR3 is TGTGCCAGCAGGGGCGAGAACACTGAAGCTTTCTTT.

The chain uses TRBV9 and TRBJ1-3; D not resolved. Germline CDR1 SGDLS, CDR2 YYNGEE. Trimming stripped 0 bases from V and 0 bases from J, with 4 bases between. The CDR3 sequence is 14 residues long. As DNA, the CDR3 is TGTGCCAGCAGCGTAGAGAGCTCTGGAAACACCATATATTTT. It specifies CASSVESSGNTIYF.

The chain couples TRBV15 to TRBJ2-2; 7 bases are shared with TRBD1. V lost 0 bases to trimming and J lost 1 base; unmatched junction nucleotides: 5. The CDR3 contains 17 residues. From germline, CDR1 is LNHNV and CDR2 YYDKDF (reference sequence). The CDR3 loop reads CATSRDHWTGNTGELFF. The CDR3 nucleotides are TGTGCCACCAGCAGAGATCATTGGACAGGGAACACCGGGGAGCTGTTTTTT.

This chain links TRBV5-6 with TRBJ1-3; 7 positions match TRBD1. This CDR3 spans 16 amino acids. Trimming at V came to 3 bases and at J to 2 bases, leaving 8 bases not matched to a gene. Germline CDR1 is SGHDT and CDR2 is YYEEEE. In DNA form, the CDR3 reads TGTGCCAGCAGCTACGGAACAGGGGAGGCTGGAAACACCATATATTTT. As protein: CASSYGTGEAGNTIYF.

The chain carries TRBV4-1 and TRBJ2-7; no clear D. V was cut by 4 bases and J by 0 bases, with 13 bases left in between. Germline V gene lookup returns CDR1 MGHRA and CDR2 YSYEKL. This CDR3 is built from 15 residues. CDR3 in DNA: TGCGCCAGCAGCCGCATGGACCCGTTCTCCTACGAGCAGTACTTC. As protein: CASSRMDPFSYEQYF.

This rearrangement joins TRBV4-1 to TRBJ1-2; D possibly corresponds to TRBD1 (5 bases). The CDR3 extends over 14 amino acids. V lost 1 base, J lost 5 bases, and 11 bases lay in between. The germline V gene has CDR1 MGHRA and CDR2 YSYEKL. Here the CDR3 reads CASSQATEEYGYTF. The CDR3 DNA reads as TGCGCCAGCAGCCAAGCGACAGAAGAGTATGGCTACACCTTC.

This clone was counted a single time. An end of the junction does not agree with germline; a read error may underlie this. The CDR3: CAASGTSGDNTGELFF. CDR3 DNA: TGTGCCGCCAGCGGGACTAGCGGGGATAACACCGGGGAGCTGTTTTTT. This chain joins TRBV15 and TRBJ2-2, with 13 bases fitting TRBD2. Germline CDR1 reads LNHNV; CDR2 reads YYDKDF (reference sequence). The CDR3 is 16 residues long.

This chain joins TRBV6-5 and TRBJ2-7, with D perhaps matching TRBD1 (6 bases). CDR3 length: 12 residues. Trimming pared 8 bases from V and 7 bases from J, leaving 15 bases between. CDR1 and CDR2 (germline): MNHEY, SVGAGI. The CDR3 sequence is CASPGPTGEQYF. In DNA, the CDR3 is TGTGCCAGCCCAGGCCCAACAGGGGAGCAGTACTTC.

The gene calls are TRBV5-4 and TRBJ2-7; 7 bases agree with TRBD2. CDR1 is SGHNT, CDR2 YYREEE, per germline (reference sequence). The CDR3 has 15 residues. V lost 2 bases to trimming and J lost 0 bases; unmatched junction nucleotides: 5. This chain's CDR3 is CASSFGGVPSYEQYF. The CDR3 DNA reads TGTGCCAGCAGCTTTGGGGGGGTTCCCTCCTACGAGCAGTACTTC.

The chain employs TRBV2 and TRBJ2-7; D unresolved. Germline assignment: CDR1 SNHLY and CDR2 FYNNEI. This CDR3 region has 14 residues. The ends were cut back, 1 base at V and 2 bases at J, with 9 bases in the middle. The CDR3 loop is CASSEVGLAYEQYF. The CDR3 DNA reads TGTGCCAGCAGTGAAGTGGGGTTAGCCTACGAGCAGTACTTC.

This clone has a single count. CDR3 sequence: CASGDRGIENGYTF. The CDR3 nucleotides are TGCGCCAGCGGAGACAGGGGAATCGAAAATGGCTACACCTTC. This chain uses TRBV5-1 with TRBJ1-2; 8 bases are a match to TRBD1. The CDR3 has 14 residues. Germline V gene data show CDR1 as SGHRS and CDR2 as YFSETQ. The junction had 11 bases not matched to a gene; V was cut back by 7 bases and J by 6 bases.

This clone came up once. The chain combines TRBV27 with TRBJ1-2; maybe TRBD1 (6 bases). CDR1 and CDR2 from the germline V gene are MNHEY and SMNVEV (reference sequence). The CDR3 has 12 residues. The V end was cut by 5 bases, the J end by 8 bases, with 12 bases between. In DNA, the CDR3 is TGTGCCAGCAGTACAGGGACGCGGGGCTACACCTTC. It yields the protein CASSTGTRGYTF.

The chain couples TRBV5-1 to TRBJ2-3; D is unresolved. Trimming stripped 4 bases from V and 3 bases from J, with 21 bases between. The germline V gene has CDR1 SGHRS and CDR2 YFSETQ. This CDR3 is 17 amino acids long. The CDR3 region is CASSPPSFSKATDTQYF. DNA for the CDR3: TGCGCCAGCAGCCCGCCCTCCTTTTCCAAAGCTACAGATACGCAGTATTTT.